Below, 16 T cell receptor beta chains from the same sample are listed, as sequenced in a study of a mutant IDH1 vaccine in newly diagnosed glioma. Regarding time point: week 47, end of study. In the vaccine, a single dose held 300 ug of the mutant IDH1 20-mer peptide, along with topical imiquimod. These receptors have no known antigen. The assay was immunoSEQ multiplex PCR, and TCRdb's table has in-frame clones only and misses some. The table shows about 34,000 clones, with approximately 87% occurring only once. The sequences come from PBMCs, collected from a glioma patient whose treatment included an IDH1 peptide vaccine. The receptors shown here come from a woman aged 25-40 years with glioma.

The chain carries TRBV5-6 and TRBJ1-5, with D hard to call. Germline V gene sequence: CDR1 SGHDT, CDR2 YYEEEE. This CDR3 spans 14 amino acids. V lost 3 bases and J lost 1, with 8 bases in between. The chain's CDR3 is CASSSPRSNQPQHF. For the CDR3, the DNA is TGTGCCAGCAGCTCGCCCAGAAGCAATCAGCCCCAGCATTTT.

The chain has TRBV10-1 and TRBJ1-1, with TRBD1 identical over 7 bases. Germline CDR1 and CDR2: WNHNN and SYGVQD (reference sequence). The CDR3 covers 11 residues. J lost 5 bases, V lost 8 bases, and 2 bases had no gene match. CDR3 nucleotides: TGCGCCAGCCAGGGGGAAACTGAAGCTTTCTTT. Amino acids: CASQGETEAFF.

In this sample, this clone turned up once. The chain uses TRBV10-3 and TRBJ1-2; a weak D match, TRBD1 (5 bases). The CDR3 spans 13 residues. In germline, CDR1 is ENHRY, CDR2 SYGVKD. The germline V and J ends were trimmed by 5 bases and 6 bases, with 13 bases remaining between them. The CDR3 sequence is CAISLRGFDGYTF. The CDR3 nucleotides are TGTGCCATCAGTCTGAGGGGTTTTGATGGCTACACCTTC.

The chain joins TRBV7-2 to TRBJ1-4, with D uncertain. The CDR3 has 14 residues. Germline assignment: CDR1 SGHTA and CDR2 FQGNSA. V was cut by 1 base and J by 7 bases, with 10 bases left in between. CDR3 loop: CASSLDWVSEKLFF. The CDR3 DNA reads as TGTGCCAGCAGCTTAGATTGGGTTAGTGAAAAACTGTTTTTT.

The chain uses TRBV5-4 and TRBJ2-1; D may be TRBD2 (7 bases). The germline V gene has CDR1 SGHNT and CDR2 YYREEE (reference sequence). Trimming took 4 bases from V and 9 from J, leaving 17 bases between them. The CDR3 spans 14 residues. CDR3 in DNA: TGTGCCAGCAGCAGCAGGGGAGGGCCGATTGAGCAGTTCTTC. This gives the protein CASSSRGGPIEQFF.

The chain uses TRBV27 and TRBJ1-2; the D is unclear. Germline V CDR1 and CDR2: MNHEY, SMNVEV (reference sequence). CDR3 size: 14 residues. V was cut by 1 base and J by 7 bases, with 13 bases left in between. Here the CDR3 DNA reads TGTGCCAGCAGTTTATTTGGAGGGAGTGGTGGCTACACCTTC. This translates into CASSLFGGSGGYTF.

The gene calls are TRBV30 and TRBJ1-6, with D possibly matching TRBD1 (5 bases). Looked up from germline, CDR1 is GTSNPN and CDR2 is SVGIG (reference sequence). CDR3 size: 15 residues. Trimming stripped 0 bases from V and 9 bases from J, with 15 bases between. This CDR3 is CAWSVGDGGRSPLHF. The CDR3 coding sequence is TGTGCCTGGAGTGTTGGGGACGGCGGCCGTTCACCCCTCCACTTT.

The rearrangement links TRBV5-1 to TRBJ2-7, with D possibly being TRBD1 (5 bases). With 0 bases removed from V and 6 bases from J, the gap between germline ends came to 10 bases. The V gene's germline CDR1 is SGHRS and CDR2 YFSETQ. The CDR3 spans 13 residues. As DNA, the CDR3 is TGCGCCAGCAGCTTGGCTCAGGGTGGCGAGCAGTACTTC. Encoded protein: CASSLAQGGEQYF.

In its sample, this clone was seen once. This sequence joins TRBV4-2 and TRBJ2-7, with 8 bases fitting TRBD1. Germline assignment: CDR1 LGHNA and CDR2 YNFKEQ. V shed 0 bases and J 4 bases; nucleotides not matched to a gene: 5. CDR3 length equals 15 residues. CDR3 in amino acids: CASSQDWGQVYEQYF. The DNA for the CDR3 is TGTGCCAGCAGCCAAGATTGGGGACAGGTATACGAGCAGTACTTC.

This chain connects TRBV29-1 to TRBJ2-1; the match to TRBD2 covers 14 bases. The junction had 3 bases not matched to a gene; V was cut back by 6 bases and J by 5 bases. Germline values: CDR1 SQVTM, CDR2 ANQGSEA. The CDR3 spans 14 residues. CDR3 in DNA: TGCAGCGTCCAGACTAGCGGGGGGGACAATGAGCAGTTCTTC. Translated, it gives CSVQTSGGDNEQFF.

Only one count was recorded for this clone. The chain is built from TRBV10-1 and TRBJ2-6; no reliable D call. V lost 3 bases to trimming and J lost 2 bases, with 5 bases between them. Germline V lookup: CDR1 WNHNN, CDR2 SYGVQD (reference sequence). The CDR3 covers 14 residues. The CDR3 DNA follows: TGCGCCAGCAGTGATGGGACTGGGGCCAACGTCCTGACTTTC. The encoded protein is CASSDGTGANVLTF.

This clone was observed once. The chain links TRBV10-3 to TRBJ1-2; 7 bases line up with TRBD1. Germline lookup yields CDR1 ENHRY and CDR2 SYGVKD. The CDR3 extends over 18 amino acids. J gave up 5 bases and V 0 bases, and 15 bases lay outside the gene matches. The CDR3 nucleotides are TGTGCCATCAGTGAGTCAGGAGGGGGCCAACGTATAGAGTATGGCTACACCTTC. Translating it yields CAISESGGGQRIEYGYTF.

This chain joins TRBV19 and TRBJ2-5; D uncertain. V lost 2 bases and J 7 bases, leaving 5 bases between the germline ends. Germline CDR1 reads LNHDA; CDR2 reads SQIVND (reference sequence). The CDR3 totals 11 residues. CDR3 in amino acids: CASSIYGTQYF. The CDR3 DNA sequence: TGTGCCAGTAGTATATATGGGACCCAGTACTTC.

Points on this clone: One end of the junction fails to match germline, which may point to a read error. This rearrangement joins TRBV6-1 to TRBJ1-1; 9 nucleotides line up with TRBD1. CDR3 length equals 15 residues. Germline lookup yields CDR1 MNHNS and CDR2 SASEGT. Here the CDR3 DNA reads TGTGCCAGCAGTGGACAGGGGGGTGTGAAGACTGAAGCTTTCTTT. Encoded protein: CASSGQGGVKTEAFF.

Only one count was recorded for this clone. This chain joins TRBV2 and TRBJ1-3; D remains unclear. This CDR3 region has 13 residues. The germline V gene has CDR1 SNHLY and CDR2 FYNNEI. Trimming removed 6 bases at V and 0 bases at J, with 6 bases between. The CDR3 region is CASRAFSGNTIYF. The CDR3 DNA reads as TGTGCCAGCAGGGCATTCTCTGGAAACACCATATATTTT.

The chain recombines TRBV29-1 with TRBJ1-1; D is ambiguous. The CDR3 has 13 amino acids. V dropped 1 base and J dropped 1 base, with 7 bases sitting between them. Germline lookup yields CDR1 SQVTM and CDR2 ANQGSEA. In DNA form, the CDR3 reads TGCAGCGTTGAAGGCCCGGGGAACACTGAAGCTTTCTTT. It yields the protein CSVEGPGNTEAFF.